This TCR beta chain was sequenced in a study of blood T cell repertoires in COVID-19. The V gene end was trimmed by 1 base and the J gene end by 9 bases; junction bases not matched to a gene: 5. Per germline, CDR1 LGHDT and CDR2 YNNKEL (reference sequence). The CDR3 runs to 14 residues. The repertoire was sequenced with immunoSEQ multiplex PCR; TCRdb's copy has only in-frame clones and lacks some. The data contain 150,000 or so clones, about 87% of them singletons. The origin of this receptor is a man older than 75 with acute or convalescent COVID-19. What was sequenced was peripheral blood. The genes are TRBV3-1 (or the pseudogene TRBV3-2) and TRBJ2-1; 8 nucleotides agree with TRBD1. CDR3 region: CASSQATTGGEQFF. CDR3 DNA sequence: TGTGCCAGCAGCCAAGCCACAACAGGGGGTGAGCAGTTCTTC.